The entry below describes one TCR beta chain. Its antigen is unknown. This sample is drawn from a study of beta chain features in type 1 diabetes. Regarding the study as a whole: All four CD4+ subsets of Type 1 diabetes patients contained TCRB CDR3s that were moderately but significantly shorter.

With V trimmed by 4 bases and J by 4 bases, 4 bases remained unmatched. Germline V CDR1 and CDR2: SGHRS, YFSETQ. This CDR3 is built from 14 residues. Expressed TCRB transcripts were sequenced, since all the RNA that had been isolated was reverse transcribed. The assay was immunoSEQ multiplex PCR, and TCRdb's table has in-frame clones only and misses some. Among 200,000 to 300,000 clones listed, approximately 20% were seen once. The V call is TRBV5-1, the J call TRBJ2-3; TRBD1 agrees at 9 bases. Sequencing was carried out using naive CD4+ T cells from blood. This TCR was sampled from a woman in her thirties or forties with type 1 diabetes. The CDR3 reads CASSTGGRADTQYF. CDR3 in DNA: TGCGCCAGCAGCACAGGGGGCAGGGCAGATACGCAGTATTTT.